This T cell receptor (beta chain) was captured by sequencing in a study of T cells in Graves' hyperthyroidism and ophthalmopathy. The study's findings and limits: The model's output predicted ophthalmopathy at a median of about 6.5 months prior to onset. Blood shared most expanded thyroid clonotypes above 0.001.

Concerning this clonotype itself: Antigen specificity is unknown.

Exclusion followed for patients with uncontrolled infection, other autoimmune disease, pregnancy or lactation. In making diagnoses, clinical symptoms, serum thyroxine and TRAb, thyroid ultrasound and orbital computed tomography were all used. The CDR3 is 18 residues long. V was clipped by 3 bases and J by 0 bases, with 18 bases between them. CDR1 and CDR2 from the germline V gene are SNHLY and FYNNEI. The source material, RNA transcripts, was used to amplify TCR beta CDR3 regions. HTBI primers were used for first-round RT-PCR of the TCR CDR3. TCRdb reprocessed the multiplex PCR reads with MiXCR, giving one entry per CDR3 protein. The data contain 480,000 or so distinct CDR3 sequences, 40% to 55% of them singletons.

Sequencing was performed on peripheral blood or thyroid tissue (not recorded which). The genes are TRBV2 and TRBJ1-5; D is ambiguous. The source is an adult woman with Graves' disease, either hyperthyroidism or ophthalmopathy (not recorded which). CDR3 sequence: CASSDFGPRQYSNQPQHF. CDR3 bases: TGTGCCAGCAGTGATTTTGGACCTCGACAATATAGCAATCAGCCCCAGCATTTT.